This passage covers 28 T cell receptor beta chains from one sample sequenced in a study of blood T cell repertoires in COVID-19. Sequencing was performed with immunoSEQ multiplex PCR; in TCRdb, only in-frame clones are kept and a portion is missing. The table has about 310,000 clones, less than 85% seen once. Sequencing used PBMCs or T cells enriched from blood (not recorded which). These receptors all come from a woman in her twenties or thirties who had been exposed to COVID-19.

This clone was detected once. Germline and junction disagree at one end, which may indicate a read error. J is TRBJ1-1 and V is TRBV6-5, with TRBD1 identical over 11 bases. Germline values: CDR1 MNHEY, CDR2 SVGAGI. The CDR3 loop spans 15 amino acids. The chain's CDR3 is CASSLLAGTGGEGFF. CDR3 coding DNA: TGTGCCAGCAGCCTCCTGGCCGGGACAGGGGGAGAAGGTTTCTTT.

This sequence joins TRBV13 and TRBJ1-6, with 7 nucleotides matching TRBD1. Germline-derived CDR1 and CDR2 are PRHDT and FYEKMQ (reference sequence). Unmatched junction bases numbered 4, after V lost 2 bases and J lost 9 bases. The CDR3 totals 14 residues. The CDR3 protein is CASSLNRGRSPLHF. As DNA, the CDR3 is TGTGCCAGCAGCTTAAACAGGGGACGTTCACCCCTCCACTTT.

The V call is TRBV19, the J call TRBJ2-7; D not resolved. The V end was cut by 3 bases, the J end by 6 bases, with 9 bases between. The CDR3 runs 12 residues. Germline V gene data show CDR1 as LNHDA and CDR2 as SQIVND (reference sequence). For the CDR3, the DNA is TGTGCCAGTAGTATCGCGAGGTCCGAGCAGTACTTC. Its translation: CASSIARSEQYF.

The CDR3 protein is CASSLGQGARYEQYF. CDR3 nucleotides: TGTGCCAGCAGCTTAGGACAGGGGGCTAGGTACGAGCAGTACTTC. The chain recombines TRBV7-9 with TRBJ2-7; 10 bases map to TRBD1. This CDR3 spans 15 amino acids. Trimming cost V 1 base and J 4 bases; bases outside gene matches: 4. CDR1 and CDR2 from the germline V gene are SEHNR and FQNEAQ (reference sequence).

The CDR3 DNA reads TGCGCCAGCAGCTTGGCCCTAGCGGGGTCCCGCACAGATACGCAGTATTTT. Its protein is CASSLALAGSRTDTQYF. The chain employs TRBV5-1 and TRBJ2-3, with TRBD2 matching 9 bases. V lost 0 bases and J lost 1; bases outside the gene matches: 6. The CDR3 is 17 amino acids. The germline V gene encodes CDR1 SGHRS and CDR2 YFSETQ.

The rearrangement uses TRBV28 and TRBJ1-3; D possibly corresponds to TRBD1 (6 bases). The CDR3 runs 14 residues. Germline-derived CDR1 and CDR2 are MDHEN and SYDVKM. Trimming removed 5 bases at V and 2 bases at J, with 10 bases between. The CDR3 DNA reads TGTGCCAGCAGTGCCCCAGGGGCTGGAAACACCATATATTTT. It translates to CASSAPGAGNTIYF.

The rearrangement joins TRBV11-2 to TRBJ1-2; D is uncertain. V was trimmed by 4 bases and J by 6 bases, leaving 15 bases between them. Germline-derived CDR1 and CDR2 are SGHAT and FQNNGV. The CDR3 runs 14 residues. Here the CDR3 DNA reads TGTGCCAGCAGCTGGGATCCTTCGGAGGATGGCTACACCTTC. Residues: CASSWDPSEDGYTF. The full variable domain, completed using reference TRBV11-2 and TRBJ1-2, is EAGVAQSPRYKIIEKRQSVAFWCNPISGHATLYWYQQILGQGPKLLIQFQNNGVVDDSQLPKDRFSAERLKGVDSTLKIQPAKLEDSAVYLCASSWDPSEDGYTFGSGTRLTVV.

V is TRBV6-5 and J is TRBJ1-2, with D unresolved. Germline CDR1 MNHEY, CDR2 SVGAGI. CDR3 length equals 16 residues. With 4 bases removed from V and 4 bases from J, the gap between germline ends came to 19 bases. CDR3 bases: TGTGCCAGCAGTTTTGGACGGGGAGAGGGCGGCTATGGCTACACCTTC. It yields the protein CASSFGRGEGGYGYTF.

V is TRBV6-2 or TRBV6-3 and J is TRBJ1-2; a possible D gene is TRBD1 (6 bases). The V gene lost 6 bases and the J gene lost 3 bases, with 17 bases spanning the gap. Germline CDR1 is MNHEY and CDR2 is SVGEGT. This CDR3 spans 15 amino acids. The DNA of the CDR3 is TGTGCCAGCAGCTCAGAGGGGGAGAGCTACTATGGCTACACCTTC. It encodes CASSSEGESYYGYTF.

In nucleotides, the CDR3 is TGTGCCAGTAGTATCCGGGGGGGAACCGAGCAGTACTTC. This gives the protein CASSIRGGTEQYF. The chain employs TRBV19 and TRBJ2-7; 8 bases are shared with TRBD2. CDR1 and CDR2 (germline): LNHDA, SQIVND (reference sequence). The V and J ends lost 3 bases and 6 bases, in that order; junction bases with no gene match: 4. The CDR3 totals 13 residues. The variable domain in full, with the rest retrieved from reference TRBV19 and TRBJ2-7, is DGGITQSPKYLFRKEGQNVTLSCEQNLNHDAMYWYRQDPGQGLRLIYYSQIVNDFQKGDIAEGYSVSREKKESFPLTVTSAQKNPTAFYLCASSIRGGTEQYFGPGTRLTVT.

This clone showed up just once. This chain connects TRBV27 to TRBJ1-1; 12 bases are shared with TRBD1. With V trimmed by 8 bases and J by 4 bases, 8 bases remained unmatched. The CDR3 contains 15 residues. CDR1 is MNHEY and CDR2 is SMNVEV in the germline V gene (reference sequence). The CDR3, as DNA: TGTGCCAGCGTCCCGGGACAGGGGGCGGTCACTGAAGCTTTCTTT. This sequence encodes CASVPGQGAVTEAFF.

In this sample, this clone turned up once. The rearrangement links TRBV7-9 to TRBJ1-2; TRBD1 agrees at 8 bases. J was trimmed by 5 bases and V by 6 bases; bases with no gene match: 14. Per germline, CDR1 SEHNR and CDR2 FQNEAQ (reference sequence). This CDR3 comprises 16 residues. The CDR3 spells CASSLGQGISWYGYTF. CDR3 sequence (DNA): TGTGCCAGCAGTCTTGGACAGGGTATCAGTTGGTATGGCTACACCTTC.

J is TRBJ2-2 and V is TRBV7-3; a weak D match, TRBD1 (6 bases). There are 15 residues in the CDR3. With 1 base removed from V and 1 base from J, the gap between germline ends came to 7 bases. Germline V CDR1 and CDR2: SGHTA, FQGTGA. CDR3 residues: CASSLSRGNTGELFF. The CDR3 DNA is TGTGCCAGCAGCTTAAGCAGGGGGAACACCGGGGAGCTGTTTTTT.

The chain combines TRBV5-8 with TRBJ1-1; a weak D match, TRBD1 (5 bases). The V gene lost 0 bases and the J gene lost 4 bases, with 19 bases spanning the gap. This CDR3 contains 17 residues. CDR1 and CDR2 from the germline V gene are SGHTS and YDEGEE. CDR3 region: CASSLDRRAVRVTEAFF. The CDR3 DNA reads TGTGCCAGCAGCTTGGACCGTAGGGCGGTCAGGGTCACTGAAGCTTTCTTT.

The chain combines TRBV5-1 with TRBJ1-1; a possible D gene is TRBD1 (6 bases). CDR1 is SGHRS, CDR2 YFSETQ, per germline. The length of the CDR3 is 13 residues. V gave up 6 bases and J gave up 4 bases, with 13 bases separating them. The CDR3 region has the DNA TGCGCCAGCACGAGGGAGGGGGGCACTGAAGCTTTCTTT. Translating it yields CASTREGGTEAFF.

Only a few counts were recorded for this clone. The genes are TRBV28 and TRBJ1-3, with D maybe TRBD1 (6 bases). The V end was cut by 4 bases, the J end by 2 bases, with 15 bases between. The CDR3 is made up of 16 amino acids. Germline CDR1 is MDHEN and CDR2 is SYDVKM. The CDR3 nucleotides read TGTGCCAGCAGTTCACGAGGGGCAGGGGCTGGAAACACCATATATTTT. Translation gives CASSSRGAGAGNTIYF.

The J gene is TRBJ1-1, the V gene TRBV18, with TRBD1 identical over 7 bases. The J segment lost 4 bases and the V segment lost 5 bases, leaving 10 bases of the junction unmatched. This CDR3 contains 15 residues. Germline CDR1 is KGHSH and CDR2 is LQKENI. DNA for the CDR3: TGTGCCAGCTCAACTCGACAGGGATTTGGCACTGAAGCTTTCTTT. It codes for CASSTRQGFGTEAFF.

CDR3 coding DNA: TGTGCCAGCAATTTGGGGGCTGCGAACACTGAAGCTTTCTTT. This sequence encodes CASNLGAANTEAFF. J is TRBJ1-1 and V is TRBV6-5, with D tentatively TRBD1 (6 bases). This CDR3 has 14 residues. V was clipped by 7 bases and J by 1 base, with 13 bases between them. CDR1 MNHEY and CDR2 SVGAGI come from the germline V gene.

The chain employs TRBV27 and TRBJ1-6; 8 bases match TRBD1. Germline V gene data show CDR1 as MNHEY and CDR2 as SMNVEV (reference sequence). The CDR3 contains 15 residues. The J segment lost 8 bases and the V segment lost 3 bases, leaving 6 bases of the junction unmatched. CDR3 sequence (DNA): TGTGCCAGCAGTTTCGTCAGGGGGCAGGATTCACCCCTCCACTTT. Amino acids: CASSFVRGQDSPLHF.

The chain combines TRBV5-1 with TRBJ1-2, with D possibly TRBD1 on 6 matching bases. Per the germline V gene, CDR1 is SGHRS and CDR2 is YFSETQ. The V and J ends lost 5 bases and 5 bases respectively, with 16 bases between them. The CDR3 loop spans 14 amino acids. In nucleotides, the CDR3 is TGCGCCAGCAGAGAACAGGGAACAATGTATGGCTACACCTTC. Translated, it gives CASREQGTMYGYTF.

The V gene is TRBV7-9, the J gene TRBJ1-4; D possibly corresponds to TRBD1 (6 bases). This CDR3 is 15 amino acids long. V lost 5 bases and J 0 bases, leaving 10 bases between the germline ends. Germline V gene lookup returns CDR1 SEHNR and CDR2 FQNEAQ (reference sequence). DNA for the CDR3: TGTGCCAGCAGCGCACAGGGCGCAACTAATGAAAAACTGTTTTTT. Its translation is CASSAQGATNEKLFF.

CDR3 protein: CASSLSAVYNEQFF. The CDR3 coding sequence is TGCGCCAGCAGCTTGTCGGCGGTCTACAATGAGCAGTTCTTC. V usage is TRBV5-1 and J usage is TRBJ2-1; no definite D call. The CDR3 runs to 14 residues. Germline V gene lookup returns CDR1 SGHRS and CDR2 YFSETQ. Deletions cut 1 base from V and 3 bases from J, with 8 bases between.

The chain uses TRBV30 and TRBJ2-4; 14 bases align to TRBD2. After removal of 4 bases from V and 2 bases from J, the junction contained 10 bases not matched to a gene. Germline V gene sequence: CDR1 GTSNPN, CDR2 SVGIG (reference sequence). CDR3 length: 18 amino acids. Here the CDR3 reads CAWNQGLAGVRPKNIQYF. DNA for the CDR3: TGTGCCTGGAACCAGGGACTAGCGGGAGTTCGTCCCAAAAACATTCAGTACTTC. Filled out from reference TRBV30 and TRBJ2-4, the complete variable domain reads SQTIHQWPATLVQPVGSPLSLECTVEGTSNPNLYWYRQAAGRGLQLLFYSVGIGQISSEVPQNLSASRPQDRQFILSSKKLLLSDSGFYLCAWNQGLAGVRPKNIQYFGAGTRLSVL.

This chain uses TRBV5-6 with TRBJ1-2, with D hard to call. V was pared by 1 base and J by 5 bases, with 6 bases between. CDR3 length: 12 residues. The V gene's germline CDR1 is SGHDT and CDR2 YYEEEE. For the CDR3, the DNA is TGTGCCAGCAGCTTGACAGAGTATGGCTACACCTTC. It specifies CASSLTEYGYTF.

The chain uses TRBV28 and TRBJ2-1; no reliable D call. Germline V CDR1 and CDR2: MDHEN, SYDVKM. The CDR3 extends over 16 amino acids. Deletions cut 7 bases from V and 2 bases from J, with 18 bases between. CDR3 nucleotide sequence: TGTGCCAGCAACCAAAAGGTCGGGTTTACCTACAATGAGCAGTTCTTC. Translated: CASNQKVGFTYNEQFF.

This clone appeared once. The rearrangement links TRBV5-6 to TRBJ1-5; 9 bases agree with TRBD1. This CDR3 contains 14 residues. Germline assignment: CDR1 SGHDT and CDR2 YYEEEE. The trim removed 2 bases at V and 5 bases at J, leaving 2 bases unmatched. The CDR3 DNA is TGTGCCAGCAGCTTCGGGACAGGGTATCAGCCCCAGCATTTT. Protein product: CASSFGTGYQPQHF.

CDR3 DNA: TGTGCCTGGGCCGGGACAGGGGCCAGGAGGGCGTACGAGCAGTACTTC. Translated: CAWAGTGARRAYEQYF. The V gene is TRBV30, the J gene TRBJ2-7; 10 bases fit TRBD1. CDR3 length: 16 residues. Trimming removed 5 bases from V and 4 bases from J; junction bases left unmatched: 14. The germline gives CDR1 GTSNPN, CDR2 SVGIG (reference sequence).

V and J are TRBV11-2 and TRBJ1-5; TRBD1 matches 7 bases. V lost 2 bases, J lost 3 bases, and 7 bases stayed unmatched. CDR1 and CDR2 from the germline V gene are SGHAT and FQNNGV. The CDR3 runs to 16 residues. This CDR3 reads CASSLTTGDANQPQHF. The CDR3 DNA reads TGTGCCAGCAGCTTAACTACAGGGGACGCCAATCAGCCCCAGCATTTT.